This TCR beta chain was found in a study of shared clonotypes between healthy human individuals. The study, taken as a whole, reports: Naive CD4 clonotypes overlapped across a handful of donors at around 4.8%. Generation of non-shared clonotypes was less probable than generation of clonotypes shared by all four donors. Clonotype sharing among donors, it was expected, would be affected by sequencing depth.

The naive CD8 fraction comprised CD45RO-negative cells positively selected for CCR7 and excluded terminally differentiated effector memory CD45RA+ cells. All donors qualified as healthy HIV-negative adults and had experienced no recent acute infections or vaccinations. Germline V gives CDR1 MNHEY, CDR2 SMNVEV (reference sequence). The ends were cut back, 6 bases at V and 0 bases at J, with 8 bases in the middle. The CDR3 has 13 residues. This table comes from immunoSEQ multiplex PCR, and its TCRdb copy is limited to in-frame clones, with some not included. The sample lists around 2.1 million clones, just over 90% occurring once. In the case of this clone: Its specificity is not known.

The chain recombines TRBV27 with TRBJ1-2; D not resolved. The receptor's source is a man younger than 30 in good health. Some clones in this sample may be carry-over from other donors' samples. Sequencing was carried out using naive CD8+ T cells from PBMCs. As DNA, the CDR3 is TGTGCCAGCAGGGGTTCGCCTAACTATGGCTACACCTTC. Its translation is CASRGSPNYGYTF.